Presented here are 32 T cell receptor beta chains from one specimen sequenced in a study of molecular identifiers for immune sequencing clone quantification. Each CDR3 protein gets one entry after TCRdb re-called the PCR reads with MiXCR. The repertoire consists of hundreds of thousands of distinct CDR3 sequences, with roughly 21% occurring once and the leading ten covering 0.85%. The sample consisted of naive CD8+ T cells from blood, with Jurkat cell RNA spiked in. The subset denotes: FACS-sorted CD8+CD4-CCR7+CD45RA+ naive T cells. The receptors originated from a human donor in good health. Some libraries in this study had Jurkat cell RNA spiked in.

In this sample, this clonotype turned up many times. The chain recombines TRBV28 with TRBJ1-1, with unresolved D. V lost 1 base to trimming and J lost 1 base, with 7 bases between them. The CDR3 contains 14 residues. Germline CDR1 MDHEN, CDR2 SYDVKM. The CDR3 DNA reads TGTGCCAGCAGTTTATCGCCCGGGAACACTGAAGCTTTCTTT. Translation gives CASSLSPGNTEAFF.

This clonotype was observed many times. The chain combines TRBV7-8 with TRBJ1-4; D is unclear. CDR1 is SGHVS and CDR2 is FQNEAQ in the germline V gene. The CDR3 has 14 residues. V lost 2 bases and J 8 bases, leaving 12 bases between the germline ends. CDR3 in DNA: TGTGCCAGCAGCTTAAGGCCAGGCGAAGAAAAACTGTTTTTT. Translation gives CASSLRPGEEKLFF.

This clonotype was seen at least ten times. The chain uses TRBV29-1 and TRBJ2-5; 7 positions agree with TRBD2. V lost 2 bases, J lost 4 bases, and 10 bases stayed unmatched. The CDR3 consists of 15 residues. Germline V gene sequence: CDR1 SQVTM, CDR2 ANQGSEA. CDR3: CSVERTSRQGETQYF. CDR3 nucleotide sequence: TGCAGCGTTGAAAGGACTAGTCGACAAGGAGAGACCCAGTACTTC.

This clonotype was found many times. The V and J genes are TRBV6-5 and TRBJ2-7; D might be TRBD1 or TRBD2, each matching 5 bases. This CDR3 is 16 amino acids long. The germline CDR1 and CDR2 sequences are MNHEY and SVGAGI. Trimming left V 1 base short and J 7 bases short, with 20 bases between. The CDR3 nucleotides are TGTGCCAGCAGTTACTTACAATCGAGGGGTCTGGGGGAGCAGTACTTC. Encoded protein: CASSYLQSRGLGEQYF.

The chain is built from TRBV7-6 and TRBJ2-3; 13 nucleotides line up with TRBD2. CDR1 is SGHVS and CDR2 is FNYEAQ in the germline V gene. The V gene end was trimmed by 1 base and the J gene end by 8 bases; junction bases not matched to a gene: 9. The CDR3 is made up of 17 amino acids. Here the CDR3 DNA reads TGTGCCAGCAGCTTAGAGGGGACTAGCGGGATCGGCGCTACGCAGTATTTT. Its translation: CASSLEGTSGIGATQYF.

This clonotype was detected ten times or more. CDR3 sequence: CATALVAKNIQYF. As DNA, the CDR3 is TGTGCCACCGCCCTTGTAGCCAAAAACATTCAGTACTTC. The chain employs TRBV27 and TRBJ2-4, with no clear D. Per germline, CDR1 MNHEY and CDR2 SMNVEV (reference sequence). V lost 10 bases and J lost 0, with 10 bases in between. This CDR3 spans 13 amino acids.

This clonotype appeared a few times. This clone may be a read error of a much larger clone one base away. The CDR3 sequence: CAGGKGGLDNQPKHF. The CDR3 DNA reads TGTGCCGGGGGCAAGGGGGGCTTGGACAATCAGCCCAAGCATTTT. The chain is built from TRBV6-1 and TRBJ1-5; a possible D gene is TRBD1 (6 bases). Germline V lookup: CDR1 MNHNS, CDR2 SASEGT. The CDR3 sequence is 15 residues long.

This clonotype was picked up many times. The chain employs TRBV19 and TRBJ2-3; D tentatively fits TRBD1 or TRBD2 (5 bases each). Germline CDR1 and CDR2: LNHDA and SQIVND (reference sequence). Trimming cost V 3 bases and J 1 base, with 11 bases left between them. The CDR3 contains 15 residues. In DNA form, the CDR3 reads TGTGCCAGTAGTATCCTTGGGGGTGGCACAGATACGCAGTATTTT. Encoded protein: CASSILGGGTDTQYF. The whole variable domain, remainder taken from reference TRBV19 and TRBJ2-3, is DGGITQSPKYLFRKEGQNVTLSCEQNLNHDAMYWYRQDPGQGLRLIYYSQIVNDFQKGDIAEGYSVSREKKESFPLTVTSAQKNPTAFYLCASSILGGGTDTQYFGPGTRLTVL.

This clonotype was seen ten or more times. J is TRBJ1-4 and V is TRBV7-8; D is unresolved. Germline values: CDR1 SGHVS, CDR2 FQNEAQ. The length of the CDR3 is 12 residues. The V end was cut by 2 bases, the J end by 3 bases, with 1 base between. The CDR3 protein is CASSLPNEKLFF. The CDR3 DNA follows: TGTGCCAGCAGCTTACCTAATGAAAAACTGTTTTTT.

This clonotype appeared many times. The CDR3 DNA reads as TGTGCCAGCAGCCAAGCGTACTACGAGCAGTACTTC. Encoded protein: CASSQAYYEQYF. The chain uses TRBV14 and TRBJ2-7; no reliable D call. The V end was cut by 1 base, the J end by 3 bases, with 4 bases between. The CDR3 consists of 12 residues. Germline V gives CDR1 SGHDN, CDR2 FVKESK. Together with reference TRBV14 and TRBJ2-7, the CDR3 gives the full variable domain: EAGVTQFPSHSVIEKGQTVTLRCDPISGHDNLYWYRRVMGKEIKFLLHFVKESKQDESGMPNNRFLAERTGGTYSTLKVQPAELEDSGVYFCASSQAYYEQYFGPGTRLTVT.

This clonotype was seen more than once but under ten times. The chain joins TRBV12-3 or TRBV12-4 to TRBJ2-1; perhaps TRBD2 as D (5 bases). Trimming took off 5 bases at V and 1 base at J, with 15 bases between the two ends. The CDR3 covers 16 residues. The CDR3 spells CASSNTSTSSYNEQFF. DNA of the CDR3: TGTGCCAGCAGTAATACTAGTACCAGTTCCTACAATGAGCAGTTCTTC.

V is TRBV30 and J is TRBJ1-2; 7 nucleotides line up with TRBD1. There are 11 residues in the CDR3. Germline V gives CDR1 GTSNPN, CDR2 SVGIG (reference sequence). The DNA of the CDR3 is TGTGTCCATAGGGACAGCTCTGGCTACACCTTC. Translating it yields CVHRDSSGYTF.

This clonotype showed up many times. The chain couples TRBV30 to TRBJ2-7; 15 bases agree with TRBD2. The CDR3 totals 15 residues. CDR1 and CDR2 (germline): GTSNPN, SVGIG (reference sequence). Losses at the gene ends were 5 bases for V and 7 bases for J; bases not matched to a gene: 9. CDR3 in amino acids: CAWRRTSGRAEEQYF. The CDR3 nucleotides are TGTGCCTGGCGACGGACTAGCGGGAGGGCCGAAGAGCAGTACTTC.

The sample holds many counts of this clonotype. The CDR3 DNA reads TGTGCCAGCAGCTTAGTGCTTCGGACGGGCGCCGGTGGAGAGACCCAGTACTTC. Its protein product is CASSLVLRTGAGGETQYF. The chain carries TRBV7-9 and TRBJ2-5; D gene ambiguous. Germline V gene sequence: CDR1 SEHNR, CDR2 FQNEAQ (reference sequence). The V end was cut by 1 base, the J end by 4 bases, with 22 bases between. The CDR3 length is 18 residues.

The V gene is TRBV20-1, the J gene TRBJ2-3; 7 bases fit TRBD1. Germline CDR1 reads DFQATT; CDR2 reads SNEGSKA (reference sequence). V gave up 6 bases and J gave up 0 bases; unmatched junction bases: 9. This CDR3 has 15 amino acids. The CDR3 region has the DNA TGCAGTGCCAACTCCGGGACAGAAAGCACAGATACGCAGTATTTT. Protein: CSANSGTESTDTQYF.

This clonotype was observed once. This chain joins TRBV4-3 and TRBJ2-7; 9 positions match TRBD2. V lost 0 bases, J lost 4 bases, and 13 bases stayed unmatched. This CDR3 region has 18 residues. Germline loops: CDR1 LGHNA, CDR2 YSLEER. The DNA of the CDR3 is TGCGCCAGCAGCCAAGAATCGGCCGCAGGACTAGCGCCTTACGAGCAGTACTTC. Protein sequence: CASSQESAAGLAPYEQYF.

This clonotype was seen ten or more times. The chain combines TRBV5-4 with TRBJ2-7, with D maybe TRBD1 (6 bases). CDR1 is SGHNT and CDR2 is YYREEE in the germline V gene (reference sequence). Trimming pared 0 bases from V and 0 bases from J, leaving 13 bases between. The length of the CDR3 is 16 residues. CDR3 residues: CASSLVPGVNSYEQYF. DNA of the CDR3: TGTGCCAGCAGCTTGGTCCCAGGGGTAAACTCCTACGAGCAGTACTTC.

This clonotype has only a few counts. This chain links TRBV27 with TRBJ2-3; D tentatively reads TRBD1 or TRBD2 (5 bases each). Germline CDR1 is MNHEY and CDR2 is SMNVEV (reference sequence). The CDR3 has 18 residues. The ends were cut back, 3 bases at V and 0 bases at J, with 19 bases in the middle. Here the CDR3 reads CASSFFFRGVGSTDTQYF. The CDR3 nucleotides are TGTGCCAGCAGTTTTTTCTTTCGAGGGGTGGGCAGCACAGATACGCAGTATTTT.

V gene TRBV4-1 combines with J gene TRBJ2-1; TRBD2 is a possible D gene (6 bases). This CDR3 has 15 residues. Trimming took off 6 bases at V and 2 bases at J, with 14 bases between the two ends. Germline CDR1 MGHRA, CDR2 YSYEKL. The CDR3 DNA is TGCGCCAGCAGGCTTGCGGGGAGCGCCTACAATGAGCAGTTCTTC. Residues: CASRLAGSAYNEQFF.

This sequence joins TRBV7-8 and TRBJ1-4; D may be TRBD1 (5 bases). CDR3 length equals 13 residues. Germline V gene data show CDR1 as SGHVS and CDR2 as FQNEAQ. Trimming took off 2 bases at V and 8 bases at J, with 9 bases between the two ends. The CDR3 loop is CASSLSRVEKLFF. CDR3 bases: TGTGCCAGCAGCTTAAGCAGGGTCGAAAAACTGTTTTTT. Full variable domain (remainder filled in from reference TRBV7-8 and TRBJ1-4): GAGVSQSPRYKVAKRGQDVALRCDPISGHVSLFWYQQALGQGPEFLTYFQNEAQLDKSGLPSDRFFAERPEGSVSTLKIQRTQQEDSAVYLCASSLSRVEKLFFGSGTQLSVL.

The CDR3 is CASTPGSRGGEPQHF. The CDR3 DNA reads as TGTGCCAGTACCCCAGGCTCCCGGGGCGGGGAGCCCCAGCATTTT. The genes are TRBV19 and TRBJ1-5; D may be TRBD1 (5 bases). Deletions cut 7 bases from V and 8 bases from J, with 21 bases between. The CDR3 is made up of 15 amino acids. CDR1 is LNHDA, CDR2 SQIVND, per germline (reference sequence).

This clonotype was recorded many times. The chain has TRBV4-2 and TRBJ1-6; D not certain. CDR1 LGHNA and CDR2 YNFKEQ come from the germline V gene. This CDR3 has 15 residues. Trimming stripped 1 base from V and 3 bases from J, with 7 bases between. CDR3 nucleotide sequence: TGTGCCAGCAGCCAAGGGCCCAACTATAATTCACCCCTCCACTTT. It translates to CASSQGPNYNSPLHF.

This clonotype has at least ten counts. This chain uses TRBV5-4 with TRBJ1-1, with D tentatively TRBD1 (5 bases). The CDR3 length is 12 residues. With 4 bases removed from V and 5 bases from J, the gap between germline ends came to 9 bases. Germline assignment: CDR1 SGHNT and CDR2 YYREEE (reference sequence). CDR3 protein: CASSNQGTEAFF. As DNA, the CDR3 is TGTGCCAGCAGCAATCAGGGTACTGAAGCTTTCTTT. The entire variable domain, with the rest obtained from reference TRBV5-4 and TRBJ1-1, is as follows: ETGVTQSPTHLIKTRGQQVTLRCSSQSGHNTVSWYQQALGQGPQFIFQYYREEENGRGNFPPRFSGLQFPNYSSELNVNALELDDSALYLCASSNQGTEAFFGQGTRLTVV.

This clonotype was recorded many times. The chain joins TRBV18 to TRBJ1-5; 7 positions agree with TRBD1. The CDR3 is made up of 15 amino acids. V dropped 8 bases and J dropped 3; count of bases not matched to a gene: 10. In germline, CDR1 is KGHSH, CDR2 LQKENI. CDR3 bases: TGTGCCAGCAGCCCACCCGGGACAGACAATCAGCCCCAGCATTTT. It codes for CASSPPGTDNQPQHF.

In its sample, this clonotype was seen many times. The chain combines TRBV15 with TRBJ2-3; D possibly matches TRBD1 or TRBD2 (6 bases each). Germline lookup yields CDR1 LNHNV and CDR2 YYDKDF (reference sequence). Trimming pared 3 bases from V and 6 bases from J, leaving 19 bases between. This CDR3 is built from 16 residues. The CDR3 nucleotides read TGTGCCACCAGCAGTTCTCCCGGGGGCGAAAGGGATACGCAGTATTTT. It yields the protein CATSSSPGGERDTQYF.

This clonotype was picked up many times. V is TRBV30 and J is TRBJ1-1; no definite D call. V was clipped by 8 bases and J by 6 bases, with 19 bases between them. Germline assignment: CDR1 GTSNPN and CDR2 SVGIG (reference sequence). The CDR3 totals 13 residues. Here the CDR3 DNA reads TGTGCCCAACTCTTGACATCACGCGCTGAAGCTTTCTTT. This sequence encodes CAQLLTSRAEAFF.

This clonotype was detected ten times or more. CDR3 in amino acids: CSAQPRGTGSSYEQYF. DNA for the CDR3: TGCAGTGCTCAACCCCGAGGGACAGGGAGCTCCTACGAGCAGTACTTC. The chain combines TRBV20-1 with TRBJ2-7, with 9 bases matching TRBD1. Germline V gives CDR1 DFQATT, CDR2 SNEGSKA (reference sequence). The CDR3 extends over 16 amino acids. J lost 0 bases, V lost 5 bases, and 11 bases had no gene match.

This clonotype was detected ten times or more. This chain joins TRBV7-2 and TRBJ2-7; 8 nucleotides agree with TRBD2. Germline assignment: CDR1 SGHTA and CDR2 FQGNSA. There are 14 residues in the CDR3. With V trimmed by 5 bases and J by 2 bases, 5 bases remained unmatched. Here the CDR3 DNA reads TGTGCCAGCAGCCCATTAGCGGGGCCCTACGAGCAGTACTTC. The encoded protein is CASSPLAGPYEQYF.

As for this clonotype: A clone one base away is much larger, so this may be a read error. The chain couples TRBV6-5 to TRBJ2-7, with D perhaps assigned TRBD1 or TRBD2 (5 bases each). CDR3 length: 14 residues. Looked up from germline, CDR1 is MNHEY and CDR2 is SVGAGI. The DNA for the CDR3 is TGTGTCAGCAGTTACGGGGACGGCTCCTACGAGCAGTACTTC. Protein sequence: CVSSYGDGSYEQYF.

This rearrangement joins TRBV10-2 to TRBJ1-1; D not certain. Trimming left V 3 bases short and J 4 bases short, with 12 bases between. Germline assignment: CDR1 WSHSY and CDR2 SAAADI. CDR3 size: 14 residues. CDR3 DNA sequence: TGCGCCAGCAGTGAATGGGCGCACGGCACTGAAGCTTTCTTT. Its protein is CASSEWAHGTEAFF.

The table lists this clonotype with many counts. The genes are TRBV27 and TRBJ2-7, with 9 bases matching TRBD2. Germline V gene sequence: CDR1 MNHEY, CDR2 SMNVEV (reference sequence). The V gene end was trimmed by 6 bases and the J gene end by 4 bases; junction bases not matched to a gene: 4. This CDR3 has 13 amino acids. DNA for the CDR3: TGTGCCAGCAGGATAGCGGGGGCGTACGAGCAGTACTTC. It is translated as CASRIAGAYEQYF.

Comment on this clonotype: This may arise from a read error, as a much more abundant clone is one base away. This sequence joins TRBV5-1 and TRBJ1-1, with 9 bases that match TRBD1. V trimming: 4 bases; J trimming: 4 bases; junction bases outside the gene matches: 8. This CDR3 has 15 amino acids. Germline CDR1 is SGHRS and CDR2 is YFSETQ. This chain's CDR3 is CASSGTGTGSTEAFF. CDR3 bases: TGCGCCAGCAGCGGGACCGGGACAGGGAGCACTGAAGCTTTCTTT.